The 23 T cell receptor beta chains given below trace back to one sample, sequenced in a study of shared clonotypes between healthy human individuals. This table comes from immunoSEQ multiplex PCR, and its TCRdb copy is limited to in-frame clones, with some not included. The sample lists 2 million to 2.5 million clones; around 92% were seen once. The sequenced sample was naive CD4+ T cells from PBMCs. Subset given: CD45RA+ positively selected. These TCRs come from a man younger than 35 in good health. Some clones in this sample may be carry-over from other donors' samples.

This chain joins TRBV19 and TRBJ2-2, with D perhaps matching TRBD1 or TRBD2 (5 bases each). Between the trimmed V and J ends, which lost 6 bases and 3 bases, there was a span of 14 bases. The CDR3 has 15 amino acids. The germline CDR1 and CDR2 sequences are LNHDA and SQIVND (reference sequence). CDR3 residues: CASRAPGPYTGELFF. As DNA, the CDR3 is TGTGCCAGTAGGGCTCCGGGACCCTACACCGGGGAGCTGTTTTTT.

Comments on this clone: Distinct nucleotide sequences in the sample also encode this CDR3. This rearrangement joins TRBV9 to TRBJ1-5; possible D gene TRBD1, 5 bases. The germline gives CDR1 SGDLS, CDR2 YYNGEE. This CDR3 contains 13 residues. Trimming took 3 bases from V and 4 from J, leaving 8 bases between them. CDR3 loop: CASSAGPNQPQHF. The CDR3, as DNA: TGTGCCAGCAGCGCGGGGCCTAATCAGCCCCAGCATTTT.

This chain connects TRBV9 to TRBJ2-1; D ambiguous. This CDR3 region has 14 residues. Between the trimmed V and J ends, which lost 0 bases and 7 bases, there was a span of 11 bases. Germline CDR1 SGDLS, CDR2 YYNGEE. The CDR3 protein is CASSVDWGGNEQFF. Written as DNA, the CDR3 is TGTGCCAGCAGCGTAGATTGGGGTGGTAATGAGCAGTTCTTC.

The J gene is TRBJ2-2, the V gene TRBV5-6; D ambiguous. This CDR3 contains 18 residues. Trimming took off 5 bases at V and 5 bases at J, with 25 bases between the two ends. CDR1 SGHDT and CDR2 YYEEEE come from the germline V gene. The CDR3 nucleotides read TGTGCCAGCAGTCGGTCGCGTGAGGTCTGGGCTGAAACCGGGGAGCTGTTTTTT. Translation: CASSRSREVWAETGELFF.

The chain combines TRBV19 with TRBJ2-1; D is possibly TRBD1 or TRBD2 (5 bases each). Germline V gene data show CDR1 as LNHDA and CDR2 as SQIVND (reference sequence). This CDR3 is built from 15 residues. The V gene lost 5 bases and the J gene lost 1 base, with 12 bases spanning the gap. The CDR3 loop reads CASSHGTESYNEQFF. The CDR3 nucleotides read TGTGCCAGTAGTCACGGGACGGAATCCTACAATGAGCAGTTCTTC. The variable domain in full, with the rest retrieved from reference TRBV19 and TRBJ2-1, is DGGITQSPKYLFRKEGQNVTLSCEQNLNHDAMYWYRQDPGQGLRLIYYSQIVNDFQKGDIAEGYSVSREKKESFPLTVTSAQKNPTAFYLCASSHGTESYNEQFFGPGTRLTVL.

This chain connects TRBV28 to TRBJ1-5; D possibly corresponds to TRBD1 (6 bases). This CDR3 comprises 16 residues. The V end lost 3 bases, the J end lost 2 bases, and 14 bases lay between the germline ends. Germline V gene data show CDR1 as MDHEN and CDR2 as SYDVKM. The CDR3 DNA reads as TGTGCCAGCAGTTTTCTCAGGGGTATCGGCAATCAGCCCCAGCATTTT. Its protein is CASSFLRGIGNQPQHF.

This chain links TRBV6-6 with TRBJ2-1; D might be TRBD2 (6 bases). The germline CDR1 and CDR2 sequences are MNHNY and SVGAGI (reference sequence). The V gene lost 8 bases and the J gene lost 3 bases, with 17 bases spanning the gap. The length of the CDR3 is 15 residues. The CDR3 DNA reads TGTGCCAGCCGTATACTAGCAGAAAGCTACAATGAGCAGTTCTTC. This encodes CASRILAESYNEQFF.

This rearrangement joins TRBV6-1 to TRBJ1-1; maybe TRBD1 (6 bases). CDR3 length: 16 amino acids. V lost 3 bases and J 5 bases, leaving 19 bases between the germline ends. Germline lookup yields CDR1 MNHNS and CDR2 SASEGT. CDR3 in amino acids: CASSDFPGQGRTEAFF. For the CDR3, the DNA is TGTGCCAGCAGTGACTTTCCGGGGCAGGGGAGGACTGAAGCTTTCTTT.

This chain joins TRBV30 and TRBJ2-1, with D possibly being TRBD2 (6 bases). Deletions cut 2 bases from V and 2 bases from J, with 10 bases between. CDR1 is GTSNPN and CDR2 is SVGIG in the germline V gene (reference sequence). The CDR3 sequence is 14 residues long. In DNA form, the CDR3 reads TGTGCCTGGAGTAAGACGGGAGCCTACAATGAGCAGTTCTTC. Translation: CAWSKTGAYNEQFF. Combining the CDR3 with reference TRBV30 and TRBJ2-1 gives the whole variable domain SQTIHQWPATLVQPVGSPLSLECTVEGTSNPNLYWYRQAAGRGLQLLFYSVGIGQISSEVPQNLSASRPQDRQFILSSKKLLLSDSGFYLCAWSKTGAYNEQFFGPGTRLTVL.

The sample holds one count of this clone. The V and J genes are TRBV7-9 and TRBJ1-5, with D possibly TRBD1 on 5 matching bases. Trimming shortened V by 5 bases and J by 6 bases, and 20 bases separated the two germline ends. The germline CDR1 and CDR2 sequences are SEHNR and FQNEAQ (reference sequence). The CDR3 has 16 residues. The CDR3 is CASSTGGLMGSQPQHF. In DNA form, the CDR3 reads TGTGCCAGCAGCACCGGGGGTTTGATGGGGAGTCAGCCCCAGCATTTT.

The rearrangement uses TRBV30 and TRBJ1-2; unclear D gene. Germline-derived CDR1 and CDR2 are GTSNPN and SVGIG (reference sequence). CDR3 length: 12 amino acids. Trimming cost V 0 bases and J 8 bases, with 10 bases left between them. The CDR3 DNA reads TGTGCCTGGAGTGTCTCCGGCGGGGGCTACACCTTC. It yields the protein CAWSVSGGGYTF.

The table lists this clone with a count of one. The J gene is TRBJ2-7, the V gene TRBV28; TRBD1 agrees at 8 bases. Trimming cost V 10 bases and J 5 bases; bases outside gene matches: 10. CDR3 size: 13 residues. The germline V gene encodes CDR1 MDHEN and CDR2 SYDVKM. DNA of the CDR3: TGTGCCACCCTGGACAGGGTTGTGCACGAGCAGTACTTC. This encodes CATLDRVVHEQYF.

V gene TRBV7-2 combines with J gene TRBJ2-3; D remains ambiguous. The CDR3 has 14 residues. Germline-derived CDR1 and CDR2 are SGHTA and FQGNSA. In nucleotides, the CDR3 is TGTGTTGATGGACCCGAGCCTTTCACAGATACGCAGTATTTT. This gives the protein CVDGPEPFTDTQYF.

Regarding this clone: The sample carries other DNA sequences with the same CDR3. The chain has TRBV18 and TRBJ2-7; TRBD1 agrees at 7 bases. Germline lookup yields CDR1 KGHSH and CDR2 LQKENI. This CDR3 is 13 amino acids long. V shed 6 bases, J shed 2 bases, and the junction held 4 bases outside the gene matches. The CDR3 DNA is TGTGCCAGCTCCCCCGGGACAGCCTACGAGCAGTACTTC. It encodes CASSPGTAYEQYF.

The rearrangement uses TRBV18 and TRBJ2-7; D is unclear. Germline V gene data show CDR1 as KGHSH and CDR2 as LQKENI. The CDR3 has 16 residues. With 3 bases removed from V and 0 bases from J, the gap between germline ends came to 15 bases. DNA of the CDR3: TGTGCCAGCTCACCGGTACCCGAGGCGGTCTCCTACGAGCAGTACTTC. It codes for CASSPVPEAVSYEQYF. Based on the CDR3 plus reference TRBV18 and TRBJ2-7, the full variable domain is NAGVMQNPRHLVRRRGQEARLRCSPMKGHSHVYWYRQLPEEGLKFMVYLQKENIIDESGMPKERFSAEFPKEGPSILRIQQVVRGDSAAYFCASSPVPEAVSYEQYFGPGTRLTVT.

The V and J genes are TRBV18 and TRBJ2-1; D may be TRBD1 (6 bases). The germline V gene encodes CDR1 KGHSH and CDR2 LQKENI. With 3 bases removed from V and 6 bases from J, the gap between germline ends came to 9 bases. The CDR3 consists of 13 residues. Here the CDR3 DNA reads TGTGCCAGCTCACCTGGACAGATCAATGAGCAGTTCTTC. Translated, it gives CASSPGQINEQFF.

The chain couples TRBV11-2 to TRBJ1-5, with D tentatively TRBD1 (6 bases). Germline CDR1 SGHAT, CDR2 FQNNGV. The CDR3 contains 15 residues. The ends were cut back, 5 bases at V and 0 bases at J, with 11 bases in the middle. CDR3 DNA: TGTGCCAGCAGCCGCAGGGGCTATAGCAATCAGCCCCAGCATTTT. It specifies CASSRRGYSNQPQHF.

The rearrangement joins TRBV6-1 to TRBJ1-5; no reliable D call. From germline, CDR1 is MNHNS and CDR2 SASEGT. The V end was cut by 7 bases, the J end by 2 bases, with 9 bases between. The CDR3 contains 13 residues. CDR3 residues: CASMIRGNQPQHF. CDR3 nucleotide sequence: TGTGCCAGCATGATTAGGGGCAATCAGCCCCAGCATTTT.

V gene TRBV27 combines with J gene TRBJ2-7, with 7 nucleotides matching TRBD2. Per the germline V gene, CDR1 is MNHEY and CDR2 is SMNVEV (reference sequence). The J segment lost 1 base and the V segment lost 0 bases, leaving 15 bases of the junction unmatched. The CDR3 sequence is 19 residues long. In nucleotides, the CDR3 is TGTGCCAGCAGTTTATCCTACGGGGTTTGGGCTAGCGGTTCCTACGAGCAGTACTTC. Translating gives CASSLSYGVWASGSYEQYF.

This clone was seen only a few times. The V call is TRBV9, the J call TRBJ2-3, with TRBD2 matching 8 bases. The CDR3 extends over 16 amino acids. V trimming: 0 bases; J trimming: 2 bases; junction bases outside the gene matches: 5. The germline V gene encodes CDR1 SGDLS and CDR2 YYNGEE. This CDR3 is CASSVGLAGLTDTQYF. The CDR3 nucleotides are TGTGCCAGCAGCGTAGGCCTAGCGGGCCTCACAGATACGCAGTATTTT.

Details on this clone: Other DNA sequences in the sample encode the same CDR3. V is TRBV6-1 and J is TRBJ2-5; TRBD1 aligns across 11 bases. The CDR3 runs to 13 residues. Germline V CDR1 and CDR2: MNHNS, SASEGT. V lost 6 bases to trimming and J lost 5 bases; unmatched junction nucleotides: 2. The CDR3 bases are TGTGCCAGCAGGGGGACAGGGGGTGAGACCCAGTACTTC. Its translation is CASRGTGGETQYF.

V usage is TRBV12-5 and J usage is TRBJ1-3; perhaps TRBD1 as D (6 bases). Trimming took off 5 bases at V and 3 bases at J, with 17 bases between the two ends. This CDR3 is built from 16 residues. Germline CDR1 is LGHNT and CDR2 is FRNRAP. The CDR3 sequence is CASGPGTTEYGNTIYF. As DNA, the CDR3 is TGTGCTAGTGGTCCGGGGACAACCGAATATGGAAACACCATATATTTT.

V is TRBV30 and J is TRBJ2-7, with 13 bases fitting TRBD2. J gave up 12 bases and V 3 bases, and 8 bases lay outside the gene matches. The length of the CDR3 is 13 residues. Germline V lookup: CDR1 GTSNPN, CDR2 SVGIG (reference sequence). The CDR3 region is CAWSRGLAGDLYF. The CDR3, as DNA: TGTGCCTGGAGCCGAGGACTAGCGGGAGATTTGTACTTC. Supplemented by reference TRBV30 and TRBJ2-7, the full variable domain reads SQTIHQWPATLVQPVGSPLSLECTVEGTSNPNLYWYRQAAGRGLQLLFYSVGIGQISSEVPQNLSASRPQDRQFILSSKKLLLSDSGFYLCAWSRGLAGDLYFGPGTRLTVT.